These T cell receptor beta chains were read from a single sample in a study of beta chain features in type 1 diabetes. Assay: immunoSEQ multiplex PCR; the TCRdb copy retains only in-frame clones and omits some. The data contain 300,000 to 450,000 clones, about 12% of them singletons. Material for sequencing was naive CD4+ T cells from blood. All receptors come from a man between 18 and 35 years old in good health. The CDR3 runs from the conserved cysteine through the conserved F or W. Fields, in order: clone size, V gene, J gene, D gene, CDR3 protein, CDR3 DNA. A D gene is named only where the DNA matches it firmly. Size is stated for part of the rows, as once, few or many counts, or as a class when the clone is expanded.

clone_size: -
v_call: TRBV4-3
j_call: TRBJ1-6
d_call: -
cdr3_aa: CASSQEPESPTLHF
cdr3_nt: TGCGCCAGCAGCCAAGAACCTGAGAGTCCAACCCTCCACTTT

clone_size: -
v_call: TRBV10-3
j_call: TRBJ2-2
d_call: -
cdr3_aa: CAISWEAGELFF
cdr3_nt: TGTGCCATCAGTTGGGAGGCCGGGGAGCTGTTTTTT

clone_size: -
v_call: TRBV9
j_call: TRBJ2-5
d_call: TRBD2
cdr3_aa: CASSVDGPAGSETQYF
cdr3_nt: TGTGCCAGCAGCGTAGACGGTCCAGCGGGGTCGGAGACCCAGTACTTC

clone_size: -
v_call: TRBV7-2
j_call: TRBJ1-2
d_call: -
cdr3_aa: CASSYGFNYGYTF
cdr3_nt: TGTGCCAGCAGCTATGGCTTCAACTATGGCTACACCTTC

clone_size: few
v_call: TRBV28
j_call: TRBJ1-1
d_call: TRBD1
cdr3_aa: CAIGQGMNTEAFF
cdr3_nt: TGTGCCATCGGACAGGGGATGAACACTGAAGCTTTCTTT

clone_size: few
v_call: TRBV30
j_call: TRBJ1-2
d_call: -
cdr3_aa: CAWSSSFTIGGYTF
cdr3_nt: TGTGCCTGGAGTTCCTCCTTTACTATCGGTGGCTACACCTTC

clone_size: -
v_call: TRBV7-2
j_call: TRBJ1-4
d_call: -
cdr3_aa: CASSPSSGDHEKLFF
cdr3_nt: TGTGCCAGCAGCCCCTCCTCAGGGGACCATGAAAAACTGTTTTTT

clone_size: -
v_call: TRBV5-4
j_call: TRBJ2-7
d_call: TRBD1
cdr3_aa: CASYPGPPTGGNEQYF
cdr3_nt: TGTGCCAGCTACCCCGGCCCCCCGACAGGGGGAAACGAGCAGTACTTC

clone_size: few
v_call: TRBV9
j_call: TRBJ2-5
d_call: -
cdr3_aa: CASSVAGLETQYF
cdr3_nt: TGTGCCAGCAGCGTAGCGGGTTTGGAGACCCAGTACTTC

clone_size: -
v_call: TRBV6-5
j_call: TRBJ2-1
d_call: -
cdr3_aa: CASSRWTKYNEQFF
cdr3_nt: TGTGCCAGCAGTAGGTGGACTAAATACAATGAGCAGTTCTTC

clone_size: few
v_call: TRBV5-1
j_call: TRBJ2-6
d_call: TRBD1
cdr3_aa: CASSPGQSSGANVLTF
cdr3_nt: TGCGCCAGCAGCCCGGGACAGAGCTCTGGGGCCAACGTCCTGACTTTC

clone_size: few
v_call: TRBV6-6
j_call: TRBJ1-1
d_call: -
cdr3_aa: CASTPAGMGPEAFF
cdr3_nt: TGTGCCAGCACTCCGGCAGGGATGGGTCCTGAAGCTTTCTTT

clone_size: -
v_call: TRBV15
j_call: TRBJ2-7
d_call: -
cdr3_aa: CATSTGHRVEQYF
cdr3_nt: TGTGCCACCAGCACGGGACACCGTGTCGAGCAGTACTTC

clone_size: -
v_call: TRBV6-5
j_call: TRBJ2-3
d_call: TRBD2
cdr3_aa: CASSYGAGGPGDTQYF
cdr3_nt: TGTGCCAGCAGTTACGGGGCGGGAGGGCCGGGAGATACGCAGTATTTT

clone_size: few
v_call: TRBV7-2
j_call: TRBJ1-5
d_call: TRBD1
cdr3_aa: CASSPATGYSNQPQHF
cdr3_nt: TGTGCCAGCAGCCCCGCGACAGGGTATAGCAATCAGCCCCAGCATTTT

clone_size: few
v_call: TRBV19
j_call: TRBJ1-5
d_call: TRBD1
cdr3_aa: CASSTGQGRQPQHF
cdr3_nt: TGTGCCAGTAGTACGGGACAGGGACGCCAGCCCCAGCATTTT

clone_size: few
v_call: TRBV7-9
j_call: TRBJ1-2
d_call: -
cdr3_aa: CASSLPGQNYGYTF
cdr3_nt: TGTGCCAGCAGCTTACCCGGACAGAACTATGGCTACACCTTC

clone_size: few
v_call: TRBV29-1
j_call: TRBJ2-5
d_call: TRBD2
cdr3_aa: CSGVGLAGMIQYF
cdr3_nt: TGCAGCGGGGTAGGACTAGCGGGGATGATCCAGTACTTC